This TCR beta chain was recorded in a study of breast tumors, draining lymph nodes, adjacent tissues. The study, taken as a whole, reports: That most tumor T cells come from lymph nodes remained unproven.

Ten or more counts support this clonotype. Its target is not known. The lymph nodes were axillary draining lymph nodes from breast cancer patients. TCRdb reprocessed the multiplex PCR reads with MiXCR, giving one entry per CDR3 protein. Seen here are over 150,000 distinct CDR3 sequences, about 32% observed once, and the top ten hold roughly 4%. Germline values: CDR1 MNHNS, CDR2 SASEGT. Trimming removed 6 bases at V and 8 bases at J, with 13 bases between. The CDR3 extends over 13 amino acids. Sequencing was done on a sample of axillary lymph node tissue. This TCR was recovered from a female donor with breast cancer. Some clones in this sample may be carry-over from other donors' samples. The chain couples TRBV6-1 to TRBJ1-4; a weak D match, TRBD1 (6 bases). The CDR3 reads CASSTGGREKLFF. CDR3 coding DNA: TGTGCCAGCAGCACCGGGGGGCGGGAAAAACTGTTTTTT.